One and the same sample provided the 25 T cell receptor beta chains below, sequenced in a study of cytomegalovirus exposure and HLA in healthy donors. It was with 60 Vbeta and 13 Jbeta primers that the PCR ran. TCRdb keeps only in-frame clones here, not all; method: immunoSEQ multiplex PCR. The sample has approximately 200,000 clones, 82% seen once. The material sequenced was PBMCs. Every receptor here comes from a woman in her forties or fifties in good health and CMV-seropositive.

The gene calls are TRBV27 and TRBJ2-5, with 8 bases that match TRBD2. Germline V gene sequence: CDR1 MNHEY, CDR2 SMNVEV (reference sequence). V shed 5 bases and J 0 bases; nucleotides not matched to a gene: 2. This CDR3 has 14 amino acids. The CDR3 DNA reads TGTGCCAGCAGTAAGCGGGGGAACCAAGAGACCCAGTACTTC. Its translation is CASSKRGNQETQYF.

As to this clone: The junction shows a germline mismatch at one end, possibly a read error. V and J are TRBV7-9 and TRBJ2-7, with 9 nucleotides matching TRBD1. The CDR3 consists of 14 residues. The germline CDR1 and CDR2 sequences are SEHNR and FQNEAQ (reference sequence). CDR3 protein: CSSSLGTGPYEQYF. The DNA of the CDR3 is TGTTCCAGCAGCTTAGGGACAGGGCCCTACGAGCAGTACTTC.

This clone was seen once. The V gene is TRBV10-1, the J gene TRBJ2-3; the D is unclear. Trimming removed 8 bases at V and 2 bases at J, with 11 bases between. Germline values: CDR1 WNHNN, CDR2 SYGVQD (reference sequence). The length of the CDR3 is 13 residues. The CDR3 coding sequence is TGCGCCAGCGGCCCCGGGTCCACAGATACGCAGTATTTT. It encodes CASGPGSTDTQYF.

Remarks on this clone: Compared with germline, one end of the junction differs, possibly owing to a read error. The V call is TRBV6-1, the J call TRBJ1-1; D not resolved. The CDR3 consists of 11 residues. Germline V gene data show CDR1 as MNHNS and CDR2 as SASEGT. The CDR3: CASREGGEAFF. CDR3 DNA sequence: TGTGCCAGCAGAGAAGGAGGTGAAGCTTTCTTT.

This sequence joins TRBV5-1 and TRBJ2-5; 13 positions agree with TRBD2. The DNA end is more similar to TRBJ2-7, so the J call may be wrong. Germline CDR1 and CDR2: SGHRS and YFSETQ. CDR3 size: 17 residues. CDR3 sequence reads: CASSLGLAGGPSYEQYF. CDR3 DNA: TGCGCCAGCAGCTTGGGACTAGCGGGAGGTCCCTCCTACGAGCAGTACTTC.

This clone was observed a few times. The chain employs TRBV7-2 and TRBJ2-1, with 10 bases identical to TRBD2. After removal of 4 bases from V and 1 base from J, the junction contained 10 bases not matched to a gene. Germline V gives CDR1 SGHTA, CDR2 FQGNSA. The CDR3 totals 18 residues. The CDR3 protein is CASSSPRSSGSSYNEQFF. The CDR3 region has the DNA TGTGCCAGCAGCTCCCCGAGGTCTAGCGGGAGTTCCTACAATGAGCAGTTCTTC.

The chain is built from TRBV2 and TRBJ2-3; D gene uncertain. V was clipped by 8 bases and J by 2 bases, with 11 bases between them. This CDR3 comprises 13 residues. Germline CDR1 is SNHLY and CDR2 is FYNNEI. CDR3 sequence (DNA): TGTGCCAGCCAACTGTACTCCACAGATACGCAGTATTTT. Its translation is CASQLYSTDTQYF.

The chain combines TRBV5-1 with TRBJ1-2; D is unresolved. This CDR3 has 15 amino acids. Trimming took off 4 bases at V and 3 bases at J, with 16 bases between the two ends. In germline, CDR1 is SGHRS, CDR2 YFSETQ. The CDR3 nucleotides are TGCGCCAGCAGCGAACCGGGCCTGGAGGACTATGGCTACACCTTC. It is translated as CASSEPGLEDYGYTF.

With regard to this clone: Germline and junction disagree at one end, which may indicate a read error. The J gene is TRBJ2-7, the V gene TRBV5-4; TRBD2 matches at 8 bases. Germline lookup yields CDR1 SGHNT and CDR2 YYREEE (reference sequence). CDR3 length: 14 amino acids. DNA of the CDR3: TGTGCCAACAGCCCCGGGACTAGAGATTACGAGCAGTACTTC. It specifies CANSPGTRDYEQYF.

The chain employs TRBV28 and TRBJ2-7; 7 positions match TRBD1. V shed 4 bases and J 5 bases; nucleotides not matched to a gene: 11. Germline loops: CDR1 MDHEN, CDR2 SYDVKM. CDR3 length: 15 amino acids. The CDR3 region has the DNA TGTGCCAGCAGTTCCCCCGAGACAGGGACAGACGAGCAGTACTTC. Amino acid sequence: CASSSPETGTDEQYF. Complete variable domain (other parts from reference TRBV28 and TRBJ2-7): DVKVTQSSRYLVKRTGEKVFLECVQDMDHENMFWYRQDPGLGLRLIYFSYDVKMKEKGDIPEGYSVSREKKERFSLILESASTNQTSMYLCASSSPETGTDEQYFGPGTRLTVT.

The chain links TRBV5-6 to TRBJ1-2, with TRBD1 matching 9 bases. The CDR3 is 13 amino acids. J lost 8 bases, V lost 2 bases, and 4 bases had no gene match. Germline CDR1 reads SGHDT; CDR2 reads YYEEEE. CDR3 nucleotide sequence: TGTGCCAGCAGCTTTGACAGGGGGATCGGCTACACCTTC. The encoded protein is CASSFDRGIGYTF.

The chain employs TRBV11-2 and TRBJ2-3, with 8 bases matching TRBD2. The CDR3 spans 17 residues. The V gene end was trimmed by 0 bases and the J gene end by 1 base; junction bases not matched to a gene: 6. Germline CDR1 and CDR2: SGHAT and FQNNGV. CDR3 in amino acids: CASSLDGATSGTDTQYF. The CDR3 bases are TGTGCCAGCAGCTTAGACGGGGCGACTAGCGGCACAGATACGCAGTATTTT.

The chain recombines TRBV11-3 with TRBJ1-3, with D possibly being TRBD1 (5 bases). V lost 6 bases and J 4 bases, leaving 10 bases between the germline ends. The CDR3 spans 13 residues. CDR1 SGHNT and CDR2 YENEEA come from the germline V gene. CDR3: CASSTGLGNTIYF. The CDR3 region has the DNA TGTGCCAGCAGTACGGGACTCGGAAACACCATATATTTT.

The count of this clone is one. The genes are TRBV10-1 and TRBJ1-1; D gene uncertain. There are 14 residues in the CDR3. V was cut by 3 bases and J by 4 bases, with 12 bases left in between. CDR1 and CDR2 from the germline V gene are WNHNN and SYGVQD (reference sequence). Here the CDR3 reads CASSETESGTEAFF. In DNA, the CDR3 is TGCGCCAGCAGTGAAACAGAAAGCGGCACTGAAGCTTTCTTT.

The rearrangement joins TRBV6-1 to TRBJ2-7, with D perhaps TRBD2 (5 bases). The CDR3 runs to 12 residues. CDR1 is MNHNS, CDR2 SASEGT, per germline. V was shortened by 6 bases and J by 3 bases, with 9 bases between the two germline ends. The CDR3, as DNA: TGTGCCAGCAGCCGGGATGTCTACGAGCAGTACTTC. The encoded protein is CASSRDVYEQYF.

V is TRBV28 and J is TRBJ2-7; maybe TRBD1 (5 bases). Trimming removed 0 bases from V and 6 bases from J, with 6 bases in between. Germline V gene sequence: CDR1 MDHEN, CDR2 SYDVKM. This CDR3 is 12 amino acids long. Written as DNA, the CDR3 is TGTGCCAGCAGTTTATGGGACACCGAGCAGTACTTC. Protein sequence: CASSLWDTEQYF.

This clone has only one observation. V usage is TRBV10-3 and J usage is TRBJ2-5; the D gene is possibly TRBD1 (5 bases). V was shortened by 0 bases and J by 5 bases, with 10 bases between the two germline ends. The CDR3 sequence is 14 residues long. CDR1 ENHRY and CDR2 SYGVKD come from the germline V gene. The CDR3 spells CAISESRAGETQYF. CDR3 DNA sequence: TGTGCCATCAGTGAGTCTAGGGCAGGGGAGACCCAGTACTTC.

The chain joins TRBV19 to TRBJ2-1; D might be TRBD1 (5 bases). V shed 3 bases and J shed 2 bases, with 11 bases lying between them. The length of the CDR3 is 15 residues. Per germline, CDR1 LNHDA and CDR2 SQIVND (reference sequence). CDR3 DNA: TGTGCCAGTAGTATGGAAGGGGTCCCCTACAATGAGCAGTTCTTC. Its protein product is CASSMEGVPYNEQFF.

V usage is TRBV5-1 and J usage is TRBJ2-7, with D tentatively TRBD2 (6 bases). V gave up 4 bases and J gave up 6 bases, with 14 bases separating them. The CDR3 extends over 13 amino acids. CDR1 SGHRS and CDR2 YFSETQ come from the germline V gene. DNA for the CDR3: TGCGCCAGCAGCCCCGGGGGATGGCTCGAGCAGTACTTC. The encoded protein is CASSPGGWLEQYF.

V and J are TRBV29-1 and TRBJ1-4, with 8 bases identical to TRBD1. Germline V lookup: CDR1 SQVTM, CDR2 ANQGSEA. The V and J ends lost 6 bases and 8 bases, in that order; junction bases with no gene match: 8. The CDR3 runs to 13 residues. In DNA form, the CDR3 reads TGCAGCGTCGCTGACGCAGGGGGCGAAAAACTGTTTTTT. This codes for CSVADAGGEKLFF.

The V gene is TRBV7-9, the J gene TRBJ1-2; TRBD1 matches 7 bases. The CDR3 spans 14 residues. Per the germline V gene, CDR1 is SEHNR and CDR2 is FQNEAQ (reference sequence). The J segment lost 8 bases and the V segment lost 5 bases, leaving 11 bases of the junction unmatched. The CDR3 bases are TGTGCCAGCAGCGTGACAGGGCGGCTCAGCGGCTACACCTTC. Encoded protein: CASSVTGRLSGYTF.

The chain couples TRBV7-9 to TRBJ1-1, with 8 positions matching TRBD1. J gave up 6 bases and V 5 bases, and 20 bases lay outside the gene matches. The CDR3 totals 18 residues. Per germline, CDR1 SEHNR and CDR2 FQNEAQ (reference sequence). In nucleotides, the CDR3 is TGTGCCAGCAGCCCGCCCCGGACAGCGGACAGGGTTAACTCTGAAGCTTTCTTT. Its protein is CASSPPRTADRVNSEAFF.

This chain connects TRBV27 to TRBJ1-5; D might be TRBD1 (5 bases). V gave up 4 bases and J gave up 1 base, with 8 bases separating them. The CDR3 is 14 residues long. Germline CDR1 reads MNHEY; CDR2 reads SMNVEV (reference sequence). The CDR3 reads CASSSGGSNQPQHF. The CDR3 DNA reads TGTGCCAGCAGTTCGGGGGGGAGCAATCAGCCCCAGCATTTT.

The chain couples TRBV23-1 to TRBJ1-2; possibly TRBD1 for D (5 bases). TRBV23-1 is known as an ORF, though its function is uncertain. The CDR3 spans 15 residues. In DNA, the CDR3 is TGCGCTCGGATCGGGGGGAGGGAGGCTAACTATGGCTACACCTTC. Translated: CARIGGREANYGYTF.

The rearrangement joins TRBV10-3 to TRBJ2-2, with a tentative D call TRBD1 (6 bases). The CDR3 totals 15 residues. From germline, CDR1 is ENHRY and CDR2 SYGVKD. V was shortened by 0 bases and J by 7 bases, with 12 bases between the two germline ends. CDR3 DNA: TGTGCCATCAGTGAGTCATCAGGGGCCGGCGGGGAGCTGTTTTTT. Residues: CAISESSGAGGELFF.